This T cell receptor (beta chain) comes out of a study of blood T cells in healthy people across ages. Regarding the study as a whole: A roughly linear age-dependent decrease characterized TCR beta diversity per million T cells.

In this sample, this clonotype turned up once. Its antigen is still unknown. For the second PCR, which ran for roughly 7 to 11 cycles, a sample-barcoded 5' primer and a J-beta primer mix were used. Each sample provided no less than 3 million CDR3-containing paired-end reads. TCRdb processed the 5' RACE reads anew with MiXCR; each CDR3 protein has one entry. This sample has some 760,000 distinct CDR3 sequences, with around a quarter found just once. Each sample yielded at least 5.5 micrograms of PBMC total RNA. The data were also submitted as part of a second study, on T cells of mothers and their children. That work adds: Each child gave 2.5 million to 3.5 million TCR beta CDR3 reads (each mother, over 9.5 million).

Sequencing was carried out using blood. The clonotype comes from a boy between 10 and 17 years old in good health.

CDR3 DNA: TGCAGTGCTAGAGCGCCCAACCTTCGTATAGGCGAGACCCAGTACTTC. Its translation is CSARAPNLRIGETQYF. V and J are TRBV20-1 and TRBJ2-1, with D hard to call. Gene TRBJ2-5 matches the end of the DNA better, so the J call may be wrong. CDR1 is DFQATT, CDR2 SNEGSKA, per germline (reference sequence). This CDR3 is 16 amino acids long.